A single sample gave rise to the 22 T cell receptor beta chains below, sequenced in a study of shared clonotypes between healthy human individuals. Some clones are missing from TCRdb's copy, which holds only in-frame ones; the method was immunoSEQ multiplex PCR. The sample contains approximately 2,000,000 clones, about 93% of which appear only once. CD8 cells classed as naive were CD45RO-negative and positively selected for CCR7, excluding terminally differentiated effector memory CD45RA+ cells. The specimen sequenced was naive CD8+ T cells from PBMCs. These receptors were collected from a man aged 18 to 29 in good health. Some clones in this sample may be carry-over from other donors' samples.

CDR3 in DNA: TGCGCCAGCCGCCTAAATATAGAACTAGCGGGAGATGGAGAGACCCAGTACTTC. This encodes CASRLNIELAGDGETQYF. The rearrangement links TRBV5-1 to TRBJ2-5; 11 bases align to TRBD2. V lost 7 bases and J lost 4; bases outside the gene matches: 18. CDR1 is SGHRS, CDR2 YFSETQ, per germline. The CDR3 totals 18 residues.

The chain couples TRBV7-2 to TRBJ1-3; D ambiguous. Trimming removed 5 bases from V and 4 bases from J, with 15 bases in between. This CDR3 region has 15 residues. CDR1 is SGHTA and CDR2 is FQGNSA in the germline V gene. This CDR3 reads CASSPPRSMGNTIYF. The CDR3 DNA follows: TGTGCCAGCAGCCCACCCCGGTCTATGGGAAACACCATATATTTT.

The chain carries TRBV5-1 and TRBJ2-7, with a tentative D call TRBD1 (6 bases). CDR3 length: 15 residues. V gave up 3 bases and J gave up 0 bases, with 13 bases separating them. Looked up from germline, CDR1 is SGHRS and CDR2 is YFSETQ. The CDR3 DNA follows: TGCGCCAGCAGCTCTTCGACAGGAATCTCCTACGAGCAGTACTTC. Translating gives CASSSSTGISYEQYF.

The V call is TRBV30, the J call TRBJ2-7, with D unresolved. CDR1 and CDR2 (germline): GTSNPN, SVGIG (reference sequence). The CDR3 loop spans 13 amino acids. The ends were cut back, 4 bases at V and 6 bases at J, with 16 bases in the middle. DNA for the CDR3: TGTGCCTGGAATGGGCCAGATCTCGTCGAGCAGTACTTC. Its translation is CAWNGPDLVEQYF.

The J gene is TRBJ2-7, the V gene TRBV5-4; D not certain. V lost 0 bases and J 6 bases, leaving 7 bases between the germline ends. The CDR3 has 12 amino acids. CDR1 and CDR2 (germline): SGHNT, YYREEE (reference sequence). CDR3 nucleotide sequence: TGTGCCAGCAGCTTGGACAGTCCCGAGCAGTACTTC. Its translation: CASSLDSPEQYF.

The rearrangement links TRBV4-3 to TRBJ2-4; 7 nucleotides agree with TRBD2. The CDR3 covers 13 residues. J gave up 6 bases and V 1 base, and 0 bases lay outside the gene matches. Germline CDR1 reads LGHNA; CDR2 reads YSLEER. CDR3 amino acids: CASSQGEGNIQYF. The CDR3 bases are TGCGCCAGCAGCCAAGGGGAGGGAAACATTCAGTACTTC.

As to this clone: The sample has other DNA sequences that encode this CDR3 too. V usage is TRBV4-1 and J usage is TRBJ2-7; D not resolved. Trimming took 1 base from V and 4 from J, leaving 8 bases between them. Germline loops: CDR1 MGHRA, CDR2 YSYEKL. CDR3 size: 13 residues. CDR3 bases: TGCGCCAGCAGCCAAGTCGGAAGTTACGAGCAGTACTTC. It encodes CASSQVGSYEQYF.

In its sample, this clone was seen once. This chain joins TRBV5-8 and TRBJ2-7; 8 nucleotides line up with TRBD2. Trimming took 0 bases from V and 7 from J; bases not matched to a gene: 15. Germline loops: CDR1 SGHTS, CDR2 YDEGEE. The CDR3 loop spans 17 amino acids. CDR3 sequence reads: CASSLGGARREVGEQYF. The CDR3 bases are TGTGCCAGCAGCTTGGGGGGGGCACGGCGGGAGGTAGGTGAGCAGTACTTC.

Concerning this clone itself: Distinct nucleotide sequences in the sample also encode this CDR3. The chain recombines TRBV19 with TRBJ2-7, with D possibly being TRBD1 or TRBD2 (5 bases each). The V end lost 3 bases, the J end lost 2 bases, and 8 bases lay between the germline ends. CDR1 LNHDA and CDR2 SQIVND come from the germline V gene (reference sequence). This CDR3 is 13 amino acids long. The CDR3 region is CASSIGTAYEQYF. The CDR3 DNA is TGTGCCAGTAGTATTGGGACGGCCTACGAGCAGTACTTC.

V usage is TRBV11-2 and J usage is TRBJ2-3, with no clear D. Germline CDR1 is SGHAT and CDR2 is FQNNGV. V lost 6 bases and J 4 bases, leaving 8 bases between the germline ends. The CDR3 covers 12 residues. CDR3 in DNA: TGTGCCAGCAGACTCACGTCAGATACGCAGTATTTT. Amino acids: CASRLTSDTQYF.

This rearrangement joins TRBV10-3 to TRBJ2-7, with D perhaps matching TRBD2 (6 bases). Germline CDR1 and CDR2: ENHRY and SYGVKD. V was pared by 2 bases and J by 1 base, with 12 bases between. The CDR3 runs to 15 residues. In DNA, the CDR3 is TGTGCCATCAGTGAGAGGAGGGCTAGATCCTACGAGCAGTACTTC. The encoded protein is CAISERRARSYEQYF.

The chain recombines TRBV7-9 with TRBJ2-3; 8 bases are shared with TRBD2. The V segment lost 6 bases and the J segment 7 bases; nucleotides outside the gene matches: 21. This CDR3 spans 18 amino acids. Germline V gives CDR1 SEHNR, CDR2 FQNEAQ (reference sequence). CDR3 in amino acids: CASSSYGREREMAHTQYF. The CDR3 DNA reads as TGTGCCAGCAGTTCCTACGGGAGGGAGCGGGAGATGGCTCATACGCAGTATTTT.

The rearrangement uses TRBV5-1 and TRBJ1-2, with TRBD1 as a possible D gene (5 bases). The CDR3 runs to 15 residues. The V gene's germline CDR1 is SGHRS and CDR2 YFSETQ. V was cut by 1 base and J by 4 bases, with 14 bases left in between. CDR3 coding DNA: TGCGCCAGCAGCTTGCCAACAGGCGAACGCTATGGCTACACCTTC. It specifies CASSLPTGERYGYTF.

V gene TRBV28 combines with J gene TRBJ2-1; D is unclear. Germline CDR1 MDHEN, CDR2 SYDVKM. Trimming shortened V by 5 bases and J by 6 bases, and 14 bases separated the two germline ends. This CDR3 region has 14 residues. The CDR3 here is CASSPVRRGNEQFF. CDR3 coding DNA: TGTGCCAGCAGTCCGGTCCGGAGAGGCAATGAGCAGTTCTTC. The complete variable domain, with remaining parts taken from reference TRBV28 and TRBJ2-1, reads DVKVTQSSRYLVKRTGEKVFLECVQDMDHENMFWYRQDPGLGLRLIYFSYDVKMKEKGDIPEGYSVSREKKERFSLILESASTNQTSMYLCASSPVRRGNEQFFGPGTRLTVL.

The J gene is TRBJ2-2, the V gene TRBV5-4; 8 nucleotides match TRBD2. CDR1 is SGHNT, CDR2 YYREEE, per germline (reference sequence). The CDR3 loop spans 16 amino acids. The junction had 14 bases not matched to a gene; V was cut back by 7 bases and J by 6 bases. CDR3 DNA: TGTGCCAGCGGGAACCTCGGACTAGCAGGGGCCGGGGAGCTGTTTTTT. It encodes CASGNLGLAGAGELFF. The variable domain in full, with the rest retrieved from reference TRBV5-4 and TRBJ2-2, is ETGVTQSPTHLIKTRGQQVTLRCSSQSGHNTVSWYQQALGQGPQFIFQYYREEENGRGNFPPRFSGLQFPNYSSELNVNALELDDSALYLCASGNLGLAGAGELFFGEGSRLTVL.

The chain is built from TRBV13 and TRBJ2-5; 7 bases map to TRBD2. J was trimmed by 2 bases and V by 8 bases; bases with no gene match: 11. The germline V gene encodes CDR1 PRHDT and CDR2 FYEKMQ (reference sequence). The CDR3 extends over 15 amino acids. For the CDR3, the DNA is TGTGCCAGCGCCCCCGGGGGGATACGGCAAGAGACCCAGTACTTC. Its protein is CASAPGGIRQETQYF. Full variable domain (remainder filled in from reference TRBV13 and TRBJ2-5): AAGVIQSPRHLIKEKRETATLKCYPIPRHDTVYWYQQGPGQDPQFLISFYEKMQSDKGSIPDRFSAQQFSDYHSELNMSSLELGDSALYFCASAPGGIRQETQYFGPGTRLLVL.

Remarks on this clone: The same CDR3 is also encoded by other DNA sequences in this sample. V is TRBV27 and J is TRBJ1-1, with unresolved D. Germline CDR1 is MNHEY and CDR2 is SMNVEV (reference sequence). V gave up 3 bases and J gave up 1 base, with 9 bases separating them. This CDR3 region has 14 residues. The CDR3 protein is CASSFFGSNTEAFF. The CDR3 DNA reads TGTGCCAGCAGTTTTTTCGGTTCGAACACTGAAGCTTTCTTT.

The rearrangement uses TRBV19 and TRBJ2-1; the match to TRBD2 covers 8 bases. CDR1 is LNHDA, CDR2 SQIVND, per germline (reference sequence). Losses at the gene ends were 0 bases for V and 2 bases for J; bases not matched to a gene: 6. The CDR3 totals 17 residues. The DNA for the CDR3 is TGTGCCAGTAGTATAGACCCACTAGCGGAGGCCTACAATGAGCAGTTCTTC. Encoded protein: CASSIDPLAEAYNEQFF.

V gene TRBV4-3 combines with J gene TRBJ1-1; D is undetermined. The ends were cut back, 0 bases at V and 10 bases at J, with 12 bases in the middle. The CDR3 is 13 amino acids. The germline V gene has CDR1 LGHNA and CDR2 YSLEER. The CDR3 DNA reads TGCGCCAGCAGCCAAGATAATACAGTAGGAGCTTTCTTT. Encoded protein: CASSQDNTVGAFF.

The rearrangement uses TRBV6-5 and TRBJ1-5; 7 nucleotides match TRBD1. Unmatched junction bases numbered 8, after V lost 5 bases and J lost 7 bases. CDR1 and CDR2 from the germline V gene are MNHEY and SVGAGI. The CDR3 spans 14 residues. As DNA, the CDR3 is TGTGCCAGCAGTGAGACAGGGAGTGGACAGCCCCAGCATTTT. It translates to CASSETGSGQPQHF.

Concerning this clone: Additional DNA sequences in this sample encode the identical CDR3. V gene TRBV7-9 combines with J gene TRBJ2-7; possibly TRBD2 for D (6 bases). The CDR3 totals 12 residues. CDR1 and CDR2 (germline): SEHNR, FQNEAQ (reference sequence). V lost 5 bases, J lost 6 bases, and 11 bases lay in between. For the CDR3, the DNA is TGTGCCAGCAGCCCCGTCGGGGGCGAGCAGTACTTC. Protein product: CASSPVGGEQYF. Combining the CDR3 with reference TRBV7-9 and TRBJ2-7 gives the whole variable domain DTGVSQNPRHKITKRGQNVTFRCDPISEHNRLYWYRQTLGQGPEFLTYFQNEAQLEKSRLLSDRFSAERPKGSFSTLEIQRTEQGDSAMYLCASSPVGGEQYFGPGTRLTVT.

CDR3 protein: CASAAPSAYNEQFF. The DNA of the CDR3 is TGTGCTTCCGCTGCTCCCTCAGCCTACAATGAGCAGTTCTTC. The rearrangement links TRBV6-1 to TRBJ2-1; D remains ambiguous. Per the germline V gene, CDR1 is MNHNS and CDR2 is SASEGT. The CDR3 loop spans 14 amino acids.